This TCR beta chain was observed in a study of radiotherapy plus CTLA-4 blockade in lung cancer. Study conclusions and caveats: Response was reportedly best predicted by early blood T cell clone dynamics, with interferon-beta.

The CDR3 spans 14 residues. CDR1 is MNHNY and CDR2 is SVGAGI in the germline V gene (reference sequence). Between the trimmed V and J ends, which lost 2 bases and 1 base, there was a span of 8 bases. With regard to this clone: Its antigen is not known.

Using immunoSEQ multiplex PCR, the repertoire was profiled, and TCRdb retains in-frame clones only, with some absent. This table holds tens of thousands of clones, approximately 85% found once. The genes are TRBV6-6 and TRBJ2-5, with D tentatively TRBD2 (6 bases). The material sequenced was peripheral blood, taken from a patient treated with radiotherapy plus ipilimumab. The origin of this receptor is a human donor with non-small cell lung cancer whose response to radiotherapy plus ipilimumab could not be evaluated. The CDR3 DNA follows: TGTGCCAGCAGTTACGGAGGGGCCCAAGAGACCCAGTACTTC. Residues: CASSYGGAQETQYF.